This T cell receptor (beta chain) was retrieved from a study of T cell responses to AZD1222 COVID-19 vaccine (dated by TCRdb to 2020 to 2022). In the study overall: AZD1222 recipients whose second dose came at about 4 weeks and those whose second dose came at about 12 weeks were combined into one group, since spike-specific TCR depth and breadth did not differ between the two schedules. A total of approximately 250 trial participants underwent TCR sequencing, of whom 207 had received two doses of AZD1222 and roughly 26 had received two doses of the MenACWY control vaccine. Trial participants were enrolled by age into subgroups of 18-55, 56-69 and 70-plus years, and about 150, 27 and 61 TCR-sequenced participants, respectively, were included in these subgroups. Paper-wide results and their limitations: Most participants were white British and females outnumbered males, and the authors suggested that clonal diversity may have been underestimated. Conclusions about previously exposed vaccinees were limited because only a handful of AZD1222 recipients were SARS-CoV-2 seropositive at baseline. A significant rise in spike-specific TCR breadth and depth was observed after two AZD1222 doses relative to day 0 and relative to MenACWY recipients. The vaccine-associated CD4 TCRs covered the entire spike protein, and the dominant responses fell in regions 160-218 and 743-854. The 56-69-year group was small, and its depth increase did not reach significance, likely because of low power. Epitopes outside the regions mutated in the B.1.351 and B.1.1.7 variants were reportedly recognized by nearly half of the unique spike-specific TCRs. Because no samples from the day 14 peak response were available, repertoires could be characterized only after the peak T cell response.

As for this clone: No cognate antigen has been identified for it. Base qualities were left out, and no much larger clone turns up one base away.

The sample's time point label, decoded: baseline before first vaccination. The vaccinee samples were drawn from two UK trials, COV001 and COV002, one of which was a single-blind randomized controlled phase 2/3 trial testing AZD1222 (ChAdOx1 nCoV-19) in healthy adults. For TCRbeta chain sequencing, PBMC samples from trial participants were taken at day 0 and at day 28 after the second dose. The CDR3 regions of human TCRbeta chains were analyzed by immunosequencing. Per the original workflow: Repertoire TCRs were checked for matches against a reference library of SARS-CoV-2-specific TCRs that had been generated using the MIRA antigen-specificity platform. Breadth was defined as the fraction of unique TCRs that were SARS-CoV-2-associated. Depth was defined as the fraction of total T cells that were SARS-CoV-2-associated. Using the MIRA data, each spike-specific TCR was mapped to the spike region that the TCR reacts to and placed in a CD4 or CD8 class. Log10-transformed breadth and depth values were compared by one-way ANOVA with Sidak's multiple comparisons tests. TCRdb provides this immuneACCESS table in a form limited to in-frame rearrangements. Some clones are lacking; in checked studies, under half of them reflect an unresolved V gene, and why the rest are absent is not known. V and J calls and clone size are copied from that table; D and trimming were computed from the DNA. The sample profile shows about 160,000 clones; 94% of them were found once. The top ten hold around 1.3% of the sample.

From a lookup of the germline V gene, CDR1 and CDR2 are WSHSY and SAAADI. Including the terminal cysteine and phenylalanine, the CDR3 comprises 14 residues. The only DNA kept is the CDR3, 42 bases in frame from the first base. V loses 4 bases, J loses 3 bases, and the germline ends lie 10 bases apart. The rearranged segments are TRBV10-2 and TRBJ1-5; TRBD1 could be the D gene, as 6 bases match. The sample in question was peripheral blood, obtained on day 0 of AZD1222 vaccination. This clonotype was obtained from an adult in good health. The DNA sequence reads TGCGCCAGCAGTGGTCAGGGACACAATCAGCCCCAGCATTTT. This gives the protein CASSGQGHNQPQHF.